Described below is a single T cell receptor beta chain sequence and its context. Its antigen is as yet unknown. This table comes from immunoSEQ multiplex PCR, and its TCRdb copy is limited to in-frame clones, with some not included. The data contain 41,000 or so clones, more than 75% of them singletons. The data were obtained in a study of OX40 agonist ivuxolimab in advanced cancers. Across the whole study: Melanoma, hepatocellular carcinoma, head and neck or renal cell cancer occurred in dose-escalation patients. Study-wide results and caveats: Partial responders receiving 0.1-3.0 mg/kg showed among the lowest clonal expansion. Researchers did not determine the expanded peripheral T cells' antigen specificity.

CDR1 is SGHNT, CDR2 YYREEE, per germline (reference sequence). The CDR3 spans 13 residues. V lost 2 bases and J 5 bases, leaving 9 bases between the germline ends. The sequencing used CD4+ or CD8+ T cells sorted from blood, collected in a trial of the OX40 agonist ivuxolimab. This TCR was sampled from an adult with an advanced solid tumor such as melanoma, head and neck, liver or kidney cancer. The chain carries TRBV5-4 and TRBJ2-3; weak D call: TRBD2 (6 bases). This chain's CDR3 is CASSFAGGDTQYF. The CDR3 DNA reads as TGTGCCAGCAGCTTTGCCGGGGGAGATACGCAGTATTTT.